This TCR beta chain was captured in a study of shared clonotypes between healthy human individuals. Losses at the gene ends were 0 bases for V and 5 bases for J; bases not matched to a gene: 2. This CDR3 is built from 14 residues. Per the germline V gene, CDR1 is SGHTS and CDR2 is YDEGEE. Clones were read by immunoSEQ multiplex PCR, and TCRdb kept only the in-frame ones, dropping some. The sample includes 950,000 to 1,300,000 clones, 70% to 80% of them seen just once. The specimen was memory CD4+ T cells sorted from blood. Subset specified: CD45RA-negative fraction. The source is a man aged 18 to 29 in good health. The V call is TRBV5-8, the J call TRBJ1-1; 9 bases are a match to TRBD1. The CDR3 coding sequence is TGTGCCAGCAGCTTGGGGACAGGGGTGACTGAAGCTTTCTTT. It codes for CASSLGTGVTEAFF.